One sample yielded the 32 T cell receptor beta chains listed below, sequenced in a study of somatic mutations in cytotoxic T cells in rheumatoid arthritis. Sequencing was performed with immunoSEQ multiplex PCR; in TCRdb, only in-frame clones are kept and a portion is missing. The sample holds under 9,000 clones, roughly nine tenths seen once. Sequencing was carried out using CD8+ T cells sorted from blood. The source of these receptors is a woman in her seventies with rheumatoid arthritis.

The chain couples TRBV28 to TRBJ2-3; D unresolved. Trimming took off 3 bases at V and 1 base at J, with 8 bases between the two ends. Germline V gene lookup returns CDR1 MDHEN and CDR2 SYDVKM. This CDR3 region has 14 residues. In DNA form, the CDR3 reads TGTGCCAGCAGTTTTTTGGCGGGCACAGATACGCAGTATTTT. This codes for CASSFLAGTDTQYF. Full variable domain (remainder filled in from reference TRBV28 and TRBJ2-3): DVKVTQSSRYLVKRTGEKVFLECVQDMDHENMFWYRQDPGLGLRLIYFSYDVKMKEKGDIPEGYSVSREKKERFSLILESASTNQTSMYLCASSFLAGTDTQYFGPGTRLTVL.

The rearrangement uses TRBV7-2 and TRBJ2-3; TRBD1 agrees at 7 bases. V lost 5 bases to trimming and J lost 2 bases; unmatched junction nucleotides: 13. CDR1 SGHTA and CDR2 FQGNSA come from the germline V gene. This CDR3 spans 17 amino acids. As DNA, the CDR3 is TGTGCCAGCAGCCTACGTAACTACAGGGGTCACACAGATACGCAGTATTTT. Its translation: CASSLRNYRGHTDTQYF.

The rearrangement joins TRBV13 to TRBJ2-5, with D perhaps matching TRBD2 (7 bases). This CDR3 has 16 residues. V lost 3 bases and J 5 bases, leaving 19 bases between the germline ends. CDR1 is PRHDT, CDR2 FYEKMQ, per germline (reference sequence). CDR3 protein: CASSFPKGGGEETQYF. The CDR3, as DNA: TGTGCCAGCAGCTTCCCTAAGGGAGGGGGTGAGGAGACCCAGTACTTC. The variable domain in full, with the rest retrieved from reference TRBV13 and TRBJ2-5, is AAGVIQSPRHLIKEKRETATLKCYPIPRHDTVYWYQQGPGQDPQFLISFYEKMQSDKGSIPDRFSAQQFSDYHSELNMSSLELGDSALYFCASSFPKGGGEETQYFGPGTRLLVL.

The V and J genes are TRBV4-2 and TRBJ2-4, with 7 bases identical to TRBD2. CDR1 LGHNA and CDR2 YNFKEQ come from the germline V gene. V was pared by 4 bases and J by 8 bases, with 8 bases of the junction left unmatched. The CDR3 runs to 14 residues. This CDR3 reads CASSPRAGRDIQYF. DNA of the CDR3: TGTGCCAGCAGCCCGAGAGCGGGACGGGACATTCAGTACTTC.

The CDR3 is CASSSGGMNTEAFF. In DNA, the CDR3 is TGTGCCAGCAGCTCGGGAGGCATGAACACTGAAGCTTTCTTT. V and J are TRBV11-2 and TRBJ1-1; no firm D call. The CDR3 loop spans 14 amino acids. Germline V gene data show CDR1 as SGHAT and CDR2 as FQNNGV. V lost 4 bases and J 0 bases, leaving 9 bases between the germline ends. Supplemented by reference TRBV11-2 and TRBJ1-1, the full variable domain reads EAGVAQSPRYKIIEKRQSVAFWCNPISGHATLYWYQQILGQGPKLLIQFQNNGVVDDSQLPKDRFSAERLKGVDSTLKIQPAKLEDSAVYLCASSSGGMNTEAFFGQGTRLTVV.

This sequence joins TRBV4-1 and TRBJ1-2; weak D call: TRBD1 (6 bases). Germline CDR1 and CDR2: MGHRA and YSYEKL. CDR3 length: 15 residues. The V gene lost 1 base and the J gene lost 3 bases, with 12 bases spanning the gap. CDR3 nucleotides: TGCGCCAGCAGCCAAGGCCAGGGGTTTGACTATGGCTACACCTTC. This translates into CASSQGQGFDYGYTF.

This clone was recorded only once. The chain links TRBV7-9 to TRBJ2-3; D is unclear. V was clipped by 5 bases and J by 3 bases, with 18 bases between them. The germline CDR1 and CDR2 sequences are SEHNR and FQNEAQ (reference sequence). The CDR3 has 16 residues. In DNA, the CDR3 is TGTGCCAGCAGCCCGAGAAGTAGGAGAGGAACAGATACGCAGTATTTT. It encodes CASSPRSRRGTDTQYF.

This chain connects TRBV2 to TRBJ2-1; no firm D call. Trimming removed 8 bases from V and 6 bases from J, with 14 bases in between. CDR3 length: 13 amino acids. From germline, CDR1 is SNHLY and CDR2 FYNNEI. CDR3 protein: CASVPPGFNEQFF. CDR3 nucleotides: TGTGCCAGCGTTCCCCCGGGTTTCAATGAGCAGTTCTTC.

V gene TRBV2 combines with J gene TRBJ1-2; D is unresolved. The CDR3 covers 12 residues. Germline-derived CDR1 and CDR2 are SNHLY and FYNNEI. V gave up 3 bases and J gave up 4 bases, with 6 bases separating them. For the CDR3, the DNA is TGTGCCAGCAGTGAGGCTGTCTATGGCTACACCTTC. It specifies CASSEAVYGYTF.

The chain couples TRBV5-1 to TRBJ1-6, with D possibly matching TRBD1 (5 bases). This CDR3 spans 17 amino acids. Germline loops: CDR1 SGHRS, CDR2 YFSETQ. V was cut by 0 bases and J by 4 bases, with 14 bases left in between. Here the CDR3 DNA reads TGCGCCAGCAGCTTGGAGACAGAGGCCCAATATAATTCACCCCTCCACTTT. Its protein product is CASSLETEAQYNSPLHF.

The CDR3 nucleotides are TGCGCCAGCAGCCAAGCCAGGGAGGGGGTCGATACGCAGTATTTT. Residues: CASSQAREGVDTQYF. This chain joins TRBV4-3 and TRBJ2-3, with a tentative D call TRBD2 (7 bases). CDR1 is LGHNA and CDR2 is YSLEER in the germline V gene. V lost 1 base and J lost 6, with 14 bases in between. This CDR3 region has 15 residues.

This chain links TRBV27 with TRBJ1-5; TRBD1 matches 7 bases. CDR1 is MNHEY and CDR2 is SMNVEV in the germline V gene (reference sequence). The length of the CDR3 is 14 residues. With 8 bases clipped from V and 1 base from J, the junction kept 5 bases outside the gene matches. The CDR3 sequence is CASAPTGSNQPQHF. The DNA for the CDR3 is TGTGCCAGCGCACCGACAGGGAGCAATCAGCCCCAGCATTTT.

J is TRBJ2-4 and V is TRBV13; 10 nucleotides line up with TRBD1. This CDR3 spans 15 amino acids. Looked up from germline, CDR1 is PRHDT and CDR2 is FYEKMQ (reference sequence). V shed 3 bases, J shed 5 bases, and the junction held 4 bases outside the gene matches. The chain's CDR3 is CASSFRQGAENIQYF. DNA of the CDR3: TGTGCCAGCAGCTTCAGACAGGGGGCAGAAAACATTCAGTACTTC.

The chain is built from TRBV29-1 and TRBJ2-2; D ambiguous. The V gene lost 0 bases and the J gene lost 8 bases, with 16 bases spanning the gap. The germline gives CDR1 SQVTM, CDR2 ANQGSEA. The CDR3 consists of 15 residues. This CDR3 is CSVEDPDNLGGELFF. CDR3 nucleotide sequence: TGCAGCGTTGAAGACCCAGACAATCTTGGAGGGGAGCTGTTTTTT.

This clone was seen once. This chain connects TRBV7-6 to TRBJ2-4; 10 bases line up with TRBD2. The CDR3 runs to 16 residues. J gave up 1 base and V 3 bases, and 3 bases lay outside the gene matches. Germline V gene sequence: CDR1 SGHVS, CDR2 FNYEAQ. The CDR3 region is CASSFLAGEAKNIQYF. The CDR3 DNA reads as TGTGCCAGCAGCTTCCTAGCGGGAGAGGCCAAAAACATTCAGTACTTC.

The V and J genes are TRBV6-5 and TRBJ2-5; 9 bases are a match to TRBD1. J was trimmed by 4 bases and V by 2 bases; bases with no gene match: 5. The germline V gene encodes CDR1 MNHEY and CDR2 SVGAGI. The CDR3 extends over 15 amino acids. The chain's CDR3 is CASSYGTGRAETQYF. The CDR3 DNA reads as TGTGCCAGCAGTTACGGGACAGGGCGAGCAGAGACCCAGTACTTC.

This sequence joins TRBV13 and TRBJ2-7; 7 bases match TRBD1. The trim removed 5 bases at V and 3 bases at J, leaving 7 bases unmatched. This CDR3 has 14 residues. The germline gives CDR1 PRHDT, CDR2 FYEKMQ (reference sequence). CDR3 loop: CASSQEGADYEQYF. The CDR3 DNA reads as TGTGCCAGCAGCCAAGAGGGGGCAGACTACGAGCAGTACTTC.

The V gene is TRBV9, the J gene TRBJ1-1; D not resolved. V lost 3 bases and J 0 bases, leaving 6 bases between the germline ends. The germline V gene encodes CDR1 SGDLS and CDR2 YYNGEE. This CDR3 spans 13 amino acids. CDR3 DNA sequence: TGTGCCAGCAGCGGCGGAATGAACACTGAAGCTTTCTTT. Protein product: CASSGGMNTEAFF. Full variable domain (outside the CDR3, taken from reference TRBV9 and TRBJ1-1): DSGVTQTPKHLITATGQRVTLRCSPRSGDLSVYWYQQSLDQGLQFLIQYYNGEERAKGNILERFSAQQFPDLHSELNLSSLELGDSALYFCASSGGMNTEAFFGQGTRLTVV.

CDR3 in amino acids: CASSFMGQGDNEQFF. Here the CDR3 DNA reads TGTGCCAGCAGCTTCATGGGACAGGGAGACAATGAGCAGTTCTTC. This sequence joins TRBV11-2 and TRBJ2-1; 9 nucleotides align to TRBD1. CDR1 is SGHAT, CDR2 FQNNGV, per germline. The CDR3 runs to 15 residues. Germline trimming cut 3 bases from V and 5 bases from J; bases unmatched to any gene: 5. Variable domain in full (rest from reference TRBV11-2 and TRBJ2-1): EAGVAQSPRYKIIEKRQSVAFWCNPISGHATLYWYQQILGQGPKLLIQFQNNGVVDDSQLPKDRFSAERLKGVDSTLKIQPAKLEDSAVYLCASSFMGQGDNEQFFGPGTRLTVL.

The chain has TRBV6-5 and TRBJ1-2; 12 nucleotides align to TRBD1. Looked up from germline, CDR1 is MNHEY and CDR2 is SVGAGI. The CDR3 runs to 15 residues. With V trimmed by 6 bases and J by 4 bases, 6 bases remained unmatched. CDR3 nucleotide sequence: TGTGCCAGCAGCCCCGGGACAGGGGGCTTCTATGGCTACACCTTC. Its protein is CASSPGTGGFYGYTF.

This clone was found a few times. V and J are TRBV2 and TRBJ1-1; tentative D call: TRBD1 (6 bases). The CDR3 covers 12 residues. V dropped 1 base and J dropped 10 bases, with 10 bases sitting between them. Per germline, CDR1 SNHLY and CDR2 FYNNEI. The CDR3 region is CASSEVGARAFF. As DNA, the CDR3 is TGTGCCAGCAGTGAAGTGGGGGCCCGAGCTTTCTTT.

The gene calls are TRBV5-4 and TRBJ2-7; TRBD2 matches at 11 bases. After removal of 4 bases from V and 0 bases from J, the junction contained 3 bases not matched to a gene. From germline, CDR1 is SGHNT and CDR2 YYREEE (reference sequence). This CDR3 region has 15 residues. DNA of the CDR3: TGTGCCAGCAGCCTTAGCGGGGGGGTCTCCTACGAGCAGTACTTC. It yields the protein CASSLSGGVSYEQYF.

This clone was observed once. The rearrangement joins TRBV27 to TRBJ2-7; D gene unclear. The CDR3 totals 14 residues. With 0 bases removed from V and 6 bases from J, the gap between germline ends came to 12 bases. Germline-derived CDR1 and CDR2 are MNHEY and SMNVEV (reference sequence). The CDR3 region has the DNA TGTGCCAGCAGTTTATCGGGCCGCTTCGGCGAGCAGTACTTC. Protein product: CASSLSGRFGEQYF.

This rearrangement joins TRBV9 to TRBJ1-6; possibly TRBD1 for D (6 bases). Germline CDR1 is SGDLS and CDR2 is YYNGEE. This CDR3 region has 15 residues. The V and J ends lost 0 bases and 9 bases respectively, with 13 bases between them. The DNA for the CDR3 is TGTGCCAGCAGCGTAGAGGACAGTAGGATTTCACCCCTCCACTTT. This codes for CASSVEDSRISPLHF.

The CDR3 reads CASSPWTSNYGYTF. CDR3 nucleotides: TGTGCCAGCAGCCCCTGGACTTCTAACTATGGCTACACCTTC. The chain combines TRBV14 with TRBJ1-2; no clear D. V lost 4 bases, J lost 0 bases, and 9 bases lay in between. The germline gives CDR1 SGHDN, CDR2 FVKESK. This CDR3 is 14 amino acids long.

This clone was observed once. The chain carries TRBV4-1 and TRBJ2-7, with 11 bases fitting TRBD2. Trimming at V came to 0 bases and at J to 2 bases, leaving 3 bases not matched to a gene. Germline V lookup: CDR1 MGHRA, CDR2 YSYEKL. The CDR3 runs to 16 residues. CDR3 residues: CASSQDGGLAAYEQYF. The CDR3 DNA reads TGCGCCAGCAGCCAAGATGGGGGACTAGCGGCCTACGAGCAGTACTTC.

The V and J genes are TRBV7-9 and TRBJ1-3; no definite D call. Germline CDR1 is SEHNR and CDR2 is FQNEAQ (reference sequence). CDR3 length: 13 residues. Trimming removed 4 bases from V and 8 bases from J, with 12 bases in between. The CDR3 coding sequence is TGTGCCAGCAGCTCAACACGCATGGACACCATATATTTT. The encoded protein is CASSSTRMDTIYF.

The V gene is TRBV4-2, the J gene TRBJ1-5; a weak D match, TRBD1 (5 bases). CDR3 length equals 15 residues. Between the trimmed V and J ends, which lost 4 bases and 4 bases, there was a span of 14 bases. Germline V gene lookup returns CDR1 LGHNA and CDR2 YNFKEQ. The CDR3 bases are TGTGCCAGCAGCCCAGGGTATACCTCGAATCAGCCCCAGCATTTT. This translates into CASSPGYTSNQPQHF.

CDR3 DNA: TGTGCCAGCAGCGTAGTAGGCGGGGGGGGCTCCGAGCAGTACTTC. This encodes CASSVVGGGGSEQYF. The rearrangement links TRBV9 to TRBJ2-7; 9 bases align to TRBD2. In germline, CDR1 is SGDLS, CDR2 YYNGEE. CDR3 length: 15 residues. After removal of 0 bases from V and 6 bases from J, the junction contained 7 bases not matched to a gene.

As for this clone: A junction boundary mismatches the germline segment, possibly from a read error. The rearrangement links TRBV5-1 to TRBJ1-2; the D gene is possibly TRBD1 (6 bases). CDR3 size: 15 residues. CDR1 SGHRS and CDR2 YFSETQ come from the germline V gene. The CDR3 DNA reads as TGCGCCAGCAGCTTGCAGGGGCCGGCTAACTATGCCTACACCTTC. Translation: CASSLQGPANYAYTF.

The V gene is TRBV2, the J gene TRBJ2-4; D is perhaps TRBD1 (5 bases). CDR3 length: 14 amino acids. V lost 4 bases and J 3 bases, leaving 10 bases between the germline ends. Germline CDR1 is SNHLY and CDR2 is FYNNEI. The CDR3, as DNA: TGTGCCAGCAGTGGCGGCAGGGACAAAAACATTCAGTACTTC. This translates into CASSGGRDKNIQYF. Supplemented by reference TRBV2 and TRBJ2-4, the full variable domain reads EPEVTQTPSHQVTQMGQEVILRCVPISNHLYFYWYRQILGQKVEFLVSFYNNEISEKSEIFDDQFSVERPDGSNFTLKIRSTKLEDSAMYFCASSGGRDKNIQYFGAGTRLSVL.

This chain links TRBV27 with TRBJ2-7; perhaps TRBD1 as D (5 bases). Per the germline V gene, CDR1 is MNHEY and CDR2 is SMNVEV (reference sequence). Deletions cut 6 bases from V and 4 bases from J, with 13 bases between. The CDR3 sequence is 13 residues long. CDR3 nucleotides: TGTGCCAGCAGCCCCAGGGTCTCGTACGAGCAGTACTTC. Translation: CASSPRVSYEQYF.